This note documents a single TCR beta chain sequence. The data were taken from a study of PD-1 blockade in classical Hodgkin lymphoma. Patients all relapsed after autologous stem cell transplantation, and there was variation in brentuximab vedotin exposure. The germline V and J ends were trimmed by 2 bases and 7 bases, with 6 bases remaining between them. Per the germline V gene, CDR1 is MNHNY and CDR2 is SVGAGI (reference sequence). The length of the CDR3 is 12 residues. TCRdb keeps only in-frame clones here, not all; method: immunoSEQ multiplex PCR. The sample holds approximately 60,000 clones, approximately 88% seen once.

V is TRBV6-6 and J is TRBJ1-3; D gene uncertain. The sequence came from a human donor with classical Hodgkin lymphoma. Sample: peripheral blood mononuclear cells (PBMCs), taken at baseline. The CDR3 sequence: CASSYEVNTIYF. CDR3 sequence (DNA): TGTGCCAGCAGTTACGAGGTGAACACCATATATTTT.